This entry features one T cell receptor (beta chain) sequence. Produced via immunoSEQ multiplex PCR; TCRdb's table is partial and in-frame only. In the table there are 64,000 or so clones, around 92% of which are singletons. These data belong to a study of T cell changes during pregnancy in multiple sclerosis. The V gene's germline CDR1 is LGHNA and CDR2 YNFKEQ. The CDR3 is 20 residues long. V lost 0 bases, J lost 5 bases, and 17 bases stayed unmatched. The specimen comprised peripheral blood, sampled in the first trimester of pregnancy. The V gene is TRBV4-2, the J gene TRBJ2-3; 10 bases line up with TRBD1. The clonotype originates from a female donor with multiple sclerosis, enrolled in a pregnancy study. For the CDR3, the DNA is TGTGCCAGCAGCCAAGATAGATATAAGGAAAGACAGGGGGCGCAAGATACGCAGTATTTT. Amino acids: CASSQDRYKERQGAQDTQYF.